This T cell receptor beta chain was captured in a study of T-cell reconstitution after alpha-beta-depleted transplantation in children. This clonotype was seen at least ten times. Germline V CDR1 and CDR2: SGHRS, YFSETQ. V shed 1 base and J shed 1 base, with 6 bases lying between them. The CDR3 spans 13 residues. Preparation of the TCRbeta library involved a method that used unique molecular identifiers. Each CDR3 protein gets one entry after TCRdb re-called the PCR reads with MiXCR. The table lists approximately 250,000 distinct CDR3 sequences, 7.5% to 10% of them singletons. This clonotype was sampled from a human donor who donated a stem cell graft to a child with SCID. The sample here was PBMCs from the stem cell graft donor, taken from the stem cell graft. The chain couples TRBV5-1 to TRBJ2-7; D is undetermined. The CDR3 spells CASSLFGSYEQYF. CDR3 DNA sequence: TGCGCCAGCAGCTTGTTTGGTTCCTACGAGCAGTACTTC.